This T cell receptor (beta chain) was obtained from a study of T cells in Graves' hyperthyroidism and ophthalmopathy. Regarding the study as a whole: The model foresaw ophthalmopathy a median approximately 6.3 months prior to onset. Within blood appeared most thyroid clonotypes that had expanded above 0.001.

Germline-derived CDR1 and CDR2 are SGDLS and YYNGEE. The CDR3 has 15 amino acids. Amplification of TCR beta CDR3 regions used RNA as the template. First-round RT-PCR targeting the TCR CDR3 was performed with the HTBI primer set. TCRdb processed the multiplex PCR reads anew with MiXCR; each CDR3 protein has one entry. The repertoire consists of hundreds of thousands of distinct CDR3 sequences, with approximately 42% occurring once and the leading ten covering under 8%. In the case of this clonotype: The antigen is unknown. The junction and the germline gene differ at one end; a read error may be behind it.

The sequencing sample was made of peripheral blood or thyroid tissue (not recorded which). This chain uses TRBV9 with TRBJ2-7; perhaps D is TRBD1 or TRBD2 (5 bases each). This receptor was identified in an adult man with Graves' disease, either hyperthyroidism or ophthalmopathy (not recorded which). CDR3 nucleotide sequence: TGTGCCAGCAGCCCCCCGAGAGGGGCAGCCTACGGGCAGTACTTC. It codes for CASSPPRGAAYGQYF.